This record concerns one TCR beta chain sequence. The target antigen is unknown. The source of the sample is a study of cytomegalovirus exposure and HLA in healthy donors. Study-level results: In an earlier analysis, in roughly 580 donors, most V segments appeared productive either ~87% or ~30% of the time. Later analysis identified around 15,000 TCR beta sequences associated with HLA alleles, using a false discovery rate threshold of 0.05.

The PCR was carried out with 60 Vbeta primers and 13 Jbeta primers. The data were produced by immunoSEQ multiplex PCR, yet TCRdb's version contains in-frame clones alone and is incomplete. The table for this sample gives about 120,000 clones. CDR1 is MNHEY, CDR2 SVGAGI, per germline. The V segment lost 5 bases and the J segment 7 bases; nucleotides outside the gene matches: 9. The CDR3 has 14 amino acids. This clonotype was sampled from a man younger than 35 in good health and CMV-seronegative. The sequencing sample was made of PBMCs. This sequence joins TRBV6-5 and TRBJ2-7, with 9 bases lining up with TRBD1. The CDR3 spells CASSTRTGAREQYF. Here the CDR3 DNA reads TGTGCCAGCAGTACCCGGACAGGGGCTAGAGAGCAGTACTTC.